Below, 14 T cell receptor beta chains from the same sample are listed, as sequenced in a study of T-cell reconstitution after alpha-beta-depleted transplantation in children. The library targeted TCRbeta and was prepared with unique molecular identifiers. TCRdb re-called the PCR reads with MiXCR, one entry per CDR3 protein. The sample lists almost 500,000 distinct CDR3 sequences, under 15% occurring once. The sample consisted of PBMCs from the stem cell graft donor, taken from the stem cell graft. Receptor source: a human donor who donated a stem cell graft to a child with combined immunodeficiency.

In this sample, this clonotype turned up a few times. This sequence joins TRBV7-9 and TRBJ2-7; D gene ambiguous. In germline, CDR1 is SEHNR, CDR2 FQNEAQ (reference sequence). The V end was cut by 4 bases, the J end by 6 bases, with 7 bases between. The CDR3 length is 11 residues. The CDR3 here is CASSSPAEQYF. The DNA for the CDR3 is TGTGCCAGCAGCTCACCCGCCGAGCAGTACTTC.

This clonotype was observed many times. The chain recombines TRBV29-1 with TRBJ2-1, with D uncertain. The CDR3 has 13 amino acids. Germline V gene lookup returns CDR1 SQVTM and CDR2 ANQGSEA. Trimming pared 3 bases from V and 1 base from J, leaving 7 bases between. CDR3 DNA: TGCAGCGTTGATGTACGGTCCTACAATGAGCAGTTCTTC. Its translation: CSVDVRSYNEQFF.

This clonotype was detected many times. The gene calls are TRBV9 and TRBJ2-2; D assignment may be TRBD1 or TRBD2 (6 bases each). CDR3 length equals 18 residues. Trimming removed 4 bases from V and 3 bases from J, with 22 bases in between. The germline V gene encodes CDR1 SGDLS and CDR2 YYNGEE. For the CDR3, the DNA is TGTGCCAGCAGCACCCGTACAGGGCGTACGGGGGACACCGGGGAGCTGTTTTTT. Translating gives CASSTRTGRTGDTGELFF.

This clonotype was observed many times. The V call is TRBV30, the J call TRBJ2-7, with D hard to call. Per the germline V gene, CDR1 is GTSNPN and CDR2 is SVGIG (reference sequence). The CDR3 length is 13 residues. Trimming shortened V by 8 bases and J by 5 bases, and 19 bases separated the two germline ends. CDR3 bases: TGTGCCAGAAGGGTAACTGGGTCGAACGAGCAGTACTTC. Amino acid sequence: CARRVTGSNEQYF.

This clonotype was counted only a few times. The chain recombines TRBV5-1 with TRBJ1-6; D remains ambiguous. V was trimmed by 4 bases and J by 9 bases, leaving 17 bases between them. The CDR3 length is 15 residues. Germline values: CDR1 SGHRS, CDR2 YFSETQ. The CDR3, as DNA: TGCGCCAGCAGCGCTGGCGATCGGGAGTCTTCACCCCTCCACTTT. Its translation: CASSAGDRESSPLHF.

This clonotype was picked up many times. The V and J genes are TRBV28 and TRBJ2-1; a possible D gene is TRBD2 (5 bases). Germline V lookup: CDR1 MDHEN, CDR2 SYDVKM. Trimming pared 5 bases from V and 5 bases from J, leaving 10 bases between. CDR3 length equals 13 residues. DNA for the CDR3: TGTGCCAGCAGTCAGGCCGGGGACAATGAGCAGTTCTTC. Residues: CASSQAGDNEQFF.

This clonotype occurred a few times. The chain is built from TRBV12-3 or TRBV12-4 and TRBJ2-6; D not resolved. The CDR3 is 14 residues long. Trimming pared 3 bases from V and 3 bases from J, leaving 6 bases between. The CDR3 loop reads CASSFGGGANVLTF. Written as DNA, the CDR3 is TGTGCCAGCAGTTTCGGTGGTGGGGCCAACGTCCTGACTTTC.

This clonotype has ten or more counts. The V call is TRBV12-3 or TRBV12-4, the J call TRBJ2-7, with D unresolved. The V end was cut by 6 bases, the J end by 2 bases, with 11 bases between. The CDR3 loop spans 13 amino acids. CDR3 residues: CASSLDQAYEQYF. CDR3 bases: TGTGCCAGCAGCCTAGATCAGGCCTACGAGCAGTACTTC.

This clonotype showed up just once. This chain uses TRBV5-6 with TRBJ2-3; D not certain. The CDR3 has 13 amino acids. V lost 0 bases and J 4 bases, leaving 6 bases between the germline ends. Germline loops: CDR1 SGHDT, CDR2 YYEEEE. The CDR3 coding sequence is TGTGCCAGCAGCTTGGTCTACGCAGATACGCAGTATTTT. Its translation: CASSLVYADTQYF.

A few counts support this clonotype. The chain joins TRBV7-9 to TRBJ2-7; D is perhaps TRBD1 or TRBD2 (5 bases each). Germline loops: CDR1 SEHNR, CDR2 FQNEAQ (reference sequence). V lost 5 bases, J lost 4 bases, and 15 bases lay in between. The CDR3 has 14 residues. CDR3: CASSPGHGRYEQYF. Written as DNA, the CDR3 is TGTGCCAGCAGCCCGGGGCACGGGCGGTACGAGCAGTACTTC.

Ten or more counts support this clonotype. This chain's CDR3 is CASSEVQETQYF. The CDR3 DNA follows: TGTGCCAGCAGTGAAGTCCAAGAGACCCAGTACTTC. J is TRBJ2-5 and V is TRBV12-3 or TRBV12-4; no definite D call. CDR3 size: 12 residues. Deletions cut 5 bases from V and 1 base from J, with 5 bases between.

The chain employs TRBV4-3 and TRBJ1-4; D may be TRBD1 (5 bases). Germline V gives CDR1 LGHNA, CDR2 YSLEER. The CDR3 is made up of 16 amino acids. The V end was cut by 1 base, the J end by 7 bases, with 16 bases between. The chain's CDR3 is CASSQVNQGGGEKLFF. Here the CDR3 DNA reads TGCGCCAGCAGCCAAGTAAACCAGGGAGGAGGTGAAAAACTGTTTTTT.

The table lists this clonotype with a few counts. The CDR3 spells CASSFQSVPGDGETQYF. The CDR3 bases are TGTGCCAGCAGTTTCCAGTCCGTGCCAGGGGACGGAGAGACCCAGTACTTC. The chain uses TRBV12-3 or TRBV12-4 and TRBJ2-5; weak D call: TRBD1 (6 bases). The CDR3 covers 17 residues. Trimming left V 3 bases short and J 4 bases short, with 21 bases between.

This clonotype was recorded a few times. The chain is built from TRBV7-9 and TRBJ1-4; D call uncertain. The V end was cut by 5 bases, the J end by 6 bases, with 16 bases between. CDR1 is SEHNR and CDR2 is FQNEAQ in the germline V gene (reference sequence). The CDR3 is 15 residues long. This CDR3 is CASSLPPGGHEKLFF. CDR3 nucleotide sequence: TGTGCCAGCAGCCTCCCGCCAGGCGGCCATGAAAAACTGTTTTTT.